The 27 T cell receptor beta chains below were found in one sample sequenced in a study of blood T cell repertoires in COVID-19. TCRdb keeps only in-frame clones here, not all; method: immunoSEQ multiplex PCR. The top ten hold around a sixth of the sample, which has 25,000 to 35,000 clones, more than 80% seen once. The sequenced material came from peripheral blood. These receptors were taken from a man at least 80 years old with acute or convalescent COVID-19.

J is TRBJ2-5 and V is TRBV3-1 (or the pseudogene TRBV3-2), with 9 bases matching TRBD2. The CDR3 is 16 amino acids. Germline CDR1 is LGHDT and CDR2 is YNNKEL (reference sequence). V shed 0 bases, J shed 4 bases, and the junction held 6 bases outside the gene matches. The CDR3 DNA reads TGTGCCAGCAGCCAAGATAAGGGACTAGCTCGAGAGACCCAGTACTTC. It is translated as CASSQDKGLARETQYF.

The CDR3 DNA sequence: TGTGCCACCGGTGGGGGTAGCGGGGGCCCCCTAGCCAAAAACATTCAGTACTTC. This translates into CATGGGSGGPLAKNIQYF. The rearrangement uses TRBV24-1 and TRBJ2-4, with 9 bases identical to TRBD2. This CDR3 has 18 amino acids. CDR1 and CDR2 from the germline V gene are KGHDR and SFDVKD. V lost 9 bases, J lost 0 bases, and 14 bases stayed unmatched.

This chain links TRBV2 with TRBJ2-2; possible D gene TRBD1, 7 bases. This CDR3 is 15 amino acids long. CDR1 and CDR2 from the germline V gene are SNHLY and FYNNEI. The ends were cut back, 3 bases at V and 6 bases at J, with 14 bases in the middle. The CDR3 spells CASSDGQGGAGELFF. CDR3 nucleotide sequence: TGTGCCAGCAGTGACGGCCAGGGGGGCGCCGGGGAGCTGTTTTTT.

This clone appeared once. The chain is built from TRBV19 and TRBJ1-1; tentatively, D is TRBD1 (6 bases). Germline CDR1 LNHDA, CDR2 SQIVND (reference sequence). V was clipped by 4 bases and J by 2 bases, with 20 bases between them. The CDR3 is 17 residues long. As DNA, the CDR3 is TGTGCCAGTAGTACTTATACCCCGGGACATAGAAACACTGAAGCTTTCTTT. As protein: CASSTYTPGHRNTEAFF.

The gene calls are TRBV29-1 and TRBJ1-3; unclear D gene. The CDR3 runs 13 residues. Trimming cost V 2 bases and J 0 bases, with 5 bases left between them. CDR1 and CDR2 from the germline V gene are SQVTM and ANQGSEA. DNA for the CDR3: TGCAGCGTTGAACCCGGCTCTGGAAACACCATATATTTT. It is translated as CSVEPGSGNTIYF.

The chain couples TRBV10-2 to TRBJ2-7; 11 bases are shared with TRBD1. The germline gives CDR1 WSHSY, CDR2 SAAADI. The CDR3 extends over 17 amino acids. The V and J ends lost 6 bases and 0 bases, in that order; junction bases with no gene match: 10. The DNA for the CDR3 is TGCGCCAGCAGCACCTCGGGCGGGACAGGGGGCTCCTACGAGCAGTACTTC. This translates into CASSTSGGTGGSYEQYF.

The chain has TRBV29-1 and TRBJ1-1, with 7 bases fitting TRBD1. The CDR3 is 13 amino acids. The germline gives CDR1 SQVTM, CDR2 ANQGSEA. The V and J ends lost 7 bases and 0 bases, in that order; junction bases with no gene match: 5. DNA of the CDR3: TGCAGCGGGTCGGACAGGCTGAACACTGAAGCTTTCTTT. As protein: CSGSDRLNTEAFF. The full variable domain, in which reference TRBV29-1 and TRBJ1-1 provide the parts outside the CDR3, is SAVISQKPSRDICQRGTSLTIQCQVDSQVTMMFWYRQQPGQSLTLIATANQGSEATYESGFVIDKFPISRPNLTFSTLTVSNMSPEDSSIYLCSGSDRLNTEAFFGQGTRLTVV.

The count of this clone is one. V is TRBV19 and J is TRBJ1-5; TRBD1 agrees at 8 bases. The CDR3 has 15 residues. Germline V lookup: CDR1 LNHDA, CDR2 SQIVND (reference sequence). V lost 9 bases to trimming and J lost 0 bases; unmatched junction nucleotides: 7. The CDR3 sequence is CASRGTGGSNQPQHF. CDR3 bases: TGTGCCAGCCGCGGGACAGGCGGTAGCAATCAGCCCCAGCATTTT.

This clone was counted a few times. The chain combines TRBV5-1 with TRBJ1-1, with TRBD1 matching 10 bases. CDR1 and CDR2 (germline): SGHRS, YFSETQ. Unmatched junction bases numbered 5, after V lost 1 base and J lost 11 bases. The CDR3 runs 13 residues. CDR3 protein: CASSLRQGAVAFF. CDR3 nucleotides: TGCGCCAGCAGCTTGCGACAGGGGGCGGTCGCTTTCTTT.

The V gene is TRBV11-2, the J gene TRBJ2-7, with a tentative D call TRBD1 (6 bases). Germline V CDR1 and CDR2: SGHAT, FQNNGV. Trimming took off 5 bases at V and 0 bases at J, with 14 bases between the two ends. This CDR3 region has 15 residues. The CDR3 protein is CASSTGTVSSYEQYF. Written as DNA, the CDR3 is TGTGCCAGCAGCACAGGGACGGTCAGCTCCTACGAGCAGTACTTC. The variable domain in full, with the rest retrieved from reference TRBV11-2 and TRBJ2-7, is EAGVAQSPRYKIIEKRQSVAFWCNPISGHATLYWYQQILGQGPKLLIQFQNNGVVDDSQLPKDRFSAERLKGVDSTLKIQPAKLEDSAVYLCASSTGTVSSYEQYFGPGTRLTVT.

This chain connects TRBV4-1 to TRBJ1-2; possibly TRBD1 for D (6 bases). Trimming shortened V by 1 base and J by 3 bases, and 15 bases separated the two germline ends. CDR3 length: 16 amino acids. The germline CDR1 and CDR2 sequences are MGHRA and YSYEKL. The CDR3 is CASSQAPGEGYYGYTF. As DNA, the CDR3 is TGCGCCAGCAGCCAAGCCCCAGGGGAGGGGTACTATGGCTACACCTTC.

The chain recombines TRBV19 with TRBJ2-1; D not resolved. V was clipped by 5 bases and J by 0 bases, with 5 bases between them. The CDR3 is 13 amino acids. The germline gives CDR1 LNHDA, CDR2 SQIVND (reference sequence). The CDR3 sequence is CASSLSSYNEQFF. The CDR3 bases are TGTGCCAGTAGTCTCAGCTCCTACAATGAGCAGTTCTTC.

The genes are TRBV19 and TRBJ1-1, with 7 bases lining up with TRBD1. Unmatched junction bases numbered 8, after V lost 7 bases and J lost 0 bases. The germline V gene has CDR1 LNHDA and CDR2 SQIVND (reference sequence). The CDR3 sequence is 15 residues long. For the CDR3, the DNA is TGTGCCAGTACCCCCACAGGGGCGATGAACACTGAAGCTTTCTTT. This codes for CASTPTGAMNTEAFF.

The genes are TRBV3-1 (or the pseudogene TRBV3-2) and TRBJ1-2, with 8 bases aligning to TRBD1. This CDR3 is 16 amino acids long. V was clipped by 4 bases and J by 6 bases; unmatched bases: 13. The germline V gene encodes CDR1 LGHDT and CDR2 YNNKEL (reference sequence). DNA of the CDR3: TGTGCCAGCAGCCGTTCACAGGGGGGAGGGGGCAATGGCTACACCTTC. It yields the protein CASSRSQGGGGNGYTF.

The chain carries TRBV21-1 and TRBJ1-1. TRBV21-1 counts as a pseudogene. The CDR3 spans 16 residues. The CDR3 DNA follows: TGTGCCAGCAGACATCTTTTAGCTACACAATGCACTGAAGCTTTCTTT. This encodes CASRHLLATQCTEAFF.

The gene calls are TRBV10-2 and TRBJ1-1; unclear D gene. This CDR3 is built from 13 residues. Per germline, CDR1 WSHSY and CDR2 SAAADI. V shed 4 bases and J shed 6 bases, with 12 bases lying between them. CDR3 sequence reads: CASSGMASPEAFF. The DNA of the CDR3 is TGCGCCAGCAGTGGAATGGCTTCCCCTGAAGCTTTCTTT.

The chain combines TRBV6-5 with TRBJ2-3, with D perhaps TRBD1 (5 bases). The CDR3 has 13 residues. Germline CDR1 and CDR2: MNHEY and SVGAGI. V was cut by 4 bases and J by 6 bases, with 11 bases left in between. CDR3 in DNA: TGTGCCAGCAGTTTCCAGGGATCTGATACGCAGTATTTT. As protein: CASSFQGSDTQYF.

V and J are TRBV7-3 and TRBJ1-1; 9 bases match TRBD1. CDR3 length equals 16 residues. The ends lost 5 bases at V and 4 bases at J; junction bases unmatched: 11. Per the germline V gene, CDR1 is SGHTA and CDR2 is FQGTGA. The CDR3 DNA sequence: TGTGCCAGCAGCCCCGGGACAGGGATTGTTAGCACTGAAGCTTTCTTT. Amino acid sequence: CASSPGTGIVSTEAFF.

This clone was detected only once. V usage is TRBV6-6 and J usage is TRBJ1-1; D is unresolved. The CDR3 covers 15 residues. With 0 bases removed from V and 0 bases from J, the gap between germline ends came to 8 bases. In germline, CDR1 is MNHNY, CDR2 SVGAGI (reference sequence). CDR3 sequence (DNA): TGTGCCAGCAGTTACTCCCAGGAGGTGAACACTGAAGCTTTCTTT. This translates into CASSYSQEVNTEAFF.

The gene calls are TRBV6-5 and TRBJ2-7; 8 bases agree with TRBD2. Germline lookup yields CDR1 MNHEY and CDR2 SVGAGI. The V gene end was trimmed by 7 bases and the J gene end by 7 bases; junction bases not matched to a gene: 15. The CDR3 is made up of 15 amino acids. CDR3 residues: CASMSFGGASGEQYF. Here the CDR3 DNA reads TGTGCCAGCATGTCGTTCGGGGGGGCGAGTGGAGAGCAGTACTTC.

The chain combines TRBV5-5 with TRBJ1-1; 8 nucleotides agree with TRBD1. The CDR3 spans 15 residues. V gave up 0 bases and J gave up 5 bases; unmatched junction bases: 6. CDR1 is SGHKS, CDR2 YYEKEE, per germline (reference sequence). CDR3 sequence reads: CASSLGQGASTEAFF. The CDR3, as DNA: TGTGCCAGCAGCTTGGGGCAGGGGGCAAGTACTGAAGCTTTCTTT.

In DNA, the CDR3 is TGCGCCAGCAGCCAAGGCCCGGGGGGCTGGGACAACACTGAAGCTTTCTTT. Translation: CASSQGPGGWDNTEAFF. This sequence joins TRBV4-1 and TRBJ1-1; D is possibly TRBD1 (6 bases). V was trimmed by 1 base and J by 2 bases, leaving 17 bases between them. Per the germline V gene, CDR1 is MGHRA and CDR2 is YSYEKL. The CDR3 length is 17 residues.

V and J are TRBV28 and TRBJ1-5, with D maybe TRBD1 (5 bases). CDR3 length equals 14 residues. V lost 1 base, J lost 4 bases, and 8 bases lay in between. Germline V gives CDR1 MDHEN, CDR2 SYDVKM. The CDR3: CASSLLGVNQPQHF. In DNA, the CDR3 is TGTGCCAGCAGTTTATTAGGGGTAAATCAGCCCCAGCATTTT.

The chain is built from TRBV6-5 and TRBJ1-5; 8 nucleotides align to TRBD1. V trimming: 9 bases; J trimming: 6 bases; junction bases outside the gene matches: 4. The CDR3 length is 12 residues. Germline V lookup: CDR1 MNHEY, CDR2 SVGAGI. The CDR3: CASDRGAQPQHF. CDR3 nucleotides: TGTGCCAGTGACAGGGGTGCTCAGCCCCAGCATTTT.

The genes are TRBV19 and TRBJ1-5; perhaps TRBD1 as D (5 bases). CDR3 length: 15 amino acids. The germline V gene has CDR1 LNHDA and CDR2 SQIVND (reference sequence). V was shortened by 3 bases and J by 4 bases, with 13 bases between the two germline ends. The CDR3 DNA follows: TGTGCCAGTAGTATGGGGGGGACGGGGAATCAGCCCCAGCATTTT. Its translation is CASSMGGTGNQPQHF.

The chain couples TRBV5-1 to TRBJ1-1; no firm D call. The CDR3 extends over 15 amino acids. CDR1 is SGHRS, CDR2 YFSETQ, per germline. Trimming removed 0 bases from V and 2 bases from J, with 11 bases in between. Written as DNA, the CDR3 is TGCGCCAGCAGCTTGGCTCACGAGATCAACACTGAAGCTTTCTTT. Translation: CASSLAHEINTEAFF.

CDR3 DNA: TGTGCCAGCAGTGAGACCGGGACAGGGGCTGAAAAACTGTTTTTT. It is translated as CASSETGTGAEKLFF. The chain links TRBV6-1 to TRBJ1-4, with 10 nucleotides matching TRBD1. From germline, CDR1 is MNHNS and CDR2 SASEGT. After removal of 3 bases from V and 7 bases from J, the junction contained 5 bases not matched to a gene. The CDR3 has 15 residues.